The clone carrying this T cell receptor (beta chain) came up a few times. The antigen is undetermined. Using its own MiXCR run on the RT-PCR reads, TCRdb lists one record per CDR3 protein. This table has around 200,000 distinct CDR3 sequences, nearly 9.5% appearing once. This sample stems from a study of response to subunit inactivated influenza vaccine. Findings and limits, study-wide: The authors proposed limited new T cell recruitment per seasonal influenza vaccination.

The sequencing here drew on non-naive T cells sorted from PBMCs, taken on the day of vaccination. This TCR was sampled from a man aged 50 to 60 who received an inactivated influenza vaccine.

The CDR3 bases are TGTGCCACCAGTGATGGCGGGAGGGCCTCTGAGCAGTTCTTC. This gives the protein CATSDGGRASEQFF. The J gene is TRBJ2-1, the V gene TRBV24-1, with 9 bases aligning to TRBD2. CDR3 length equals 14 residues. After removal of 3 bases from V and 9 bases from J, the junction contained 5 bases not matched to a gene. Germline V CDR1 and CDR2: KGHDR, SFDVKD.